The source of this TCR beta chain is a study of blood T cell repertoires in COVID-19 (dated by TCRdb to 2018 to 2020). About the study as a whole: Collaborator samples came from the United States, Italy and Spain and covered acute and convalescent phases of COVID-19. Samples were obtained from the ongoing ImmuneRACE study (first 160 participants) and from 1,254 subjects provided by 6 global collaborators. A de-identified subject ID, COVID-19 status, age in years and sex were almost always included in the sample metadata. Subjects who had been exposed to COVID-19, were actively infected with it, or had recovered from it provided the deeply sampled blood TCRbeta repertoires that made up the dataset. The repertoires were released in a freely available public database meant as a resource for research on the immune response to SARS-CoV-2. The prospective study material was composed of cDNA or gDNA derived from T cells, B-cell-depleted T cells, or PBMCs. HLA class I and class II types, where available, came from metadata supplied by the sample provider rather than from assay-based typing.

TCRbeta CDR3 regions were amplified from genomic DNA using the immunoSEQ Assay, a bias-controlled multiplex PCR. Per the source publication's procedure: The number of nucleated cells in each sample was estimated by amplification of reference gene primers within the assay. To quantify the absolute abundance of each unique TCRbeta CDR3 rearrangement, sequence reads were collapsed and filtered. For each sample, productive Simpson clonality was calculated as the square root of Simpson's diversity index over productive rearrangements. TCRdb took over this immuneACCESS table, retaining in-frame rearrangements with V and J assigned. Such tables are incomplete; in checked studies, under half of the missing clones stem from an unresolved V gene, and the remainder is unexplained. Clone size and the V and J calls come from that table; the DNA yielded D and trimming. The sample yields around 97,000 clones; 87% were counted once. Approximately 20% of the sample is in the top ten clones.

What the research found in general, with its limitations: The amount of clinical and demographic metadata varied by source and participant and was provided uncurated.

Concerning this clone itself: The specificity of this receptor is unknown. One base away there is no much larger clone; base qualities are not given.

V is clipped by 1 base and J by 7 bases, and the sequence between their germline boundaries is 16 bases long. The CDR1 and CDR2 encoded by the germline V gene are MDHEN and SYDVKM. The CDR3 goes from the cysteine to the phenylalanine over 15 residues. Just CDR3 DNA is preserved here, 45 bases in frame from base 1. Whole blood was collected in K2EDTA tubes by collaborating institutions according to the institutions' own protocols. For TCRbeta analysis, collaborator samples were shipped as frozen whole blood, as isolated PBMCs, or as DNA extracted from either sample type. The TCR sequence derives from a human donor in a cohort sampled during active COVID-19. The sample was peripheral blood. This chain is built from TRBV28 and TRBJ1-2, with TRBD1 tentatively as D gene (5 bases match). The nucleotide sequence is TGTGCCAGCAGTTTATCGGGGGAGGAATGGGGTGGCTACACCTTC. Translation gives CASSLSGEEWGGYTF.